Listed below are T cell receptor beta chains from one sample, sequenced in a study of OX40 agonist ivuxolimab in advanced cancers. Measured with immunoSEQ multiplex PCR; TCRdb has only the in-frame clones, and not every one. The data show 79,000 or so clones, roughly 89% seen once. Source: CD4+ or CD8+ T cells sorted from blood, taken in a trial of the OX40 agonist ivuxolimab. All receptors come from an adult with an advanced solid tumor such as melanoma, head and neck, liver or kidney cancer. Each CDR3 is given with its conserved first and last residue. Each record gives: clone size, J gene, D gene, V gene, CDR3 DNA, CDR3 protein. The D gene is left open where the match is weak. Where a row states a size, it is once, few, many or the class of an expanded clone; other rows omit it.

-	TRBJ1-1	-	TRBV28	TGTGCCAGCAGTCTGTTACTAGAGGGTGGCGCGGGGACTGAAGCTTTCTTT	CASSLLLEGGAGTEAFF
-	TRBJ2-5	-	TRBV5-6	TGTGCCAGCAGCTTGGCCAATTGGGGTTTTCAAGAGACCCAGTACTTC	CASSLANWGFQETQYF
-	TRBJ1-2	TRBD1	TRBV11-3	TGTGCCAGCAGCCCGACCGGGACAGGGGTCTATGGCTACACCTTC	CASSPTGTGVYGYTF
-	TRBJ2-3	-	TRBV18	TGTGCCAGCTCACCACCGACGTATACGCAGTATTTT	CASSPPTYTQYF
-	TRBJ1-6	-	TRBV14	TGTGCCAGCAGCCAAGATATTCCTGGACCCCTCCACTTT	CASSQDIPGPLHF
-	TRBJ2-3	TRBD2	TRBV30	TGTGCCTGGTCCGGGACTAGTTTTTCTTATACGCAGTATTTT	CAWSGTSFSYTQYF
-	TRBJ1-5	-	TRBV19	TGTGCCAGTAGTATAGATCTGGGAACACTTAGCAATCAGCCCCAGCATTTT	CASSIDLGTLSNQPQHF
-	TRBJ1-4	-	TRBV5-5	TGTGCCAGCAGACAGCGGGACACCGTCCAAGCTAATGAAAAACTGTTTTTT	CASRQRDTVQANEKLFF
-	TRBJ2-1	TRBD2	TRBV19	TGTGCCAGTACCCCTAGCGGGATCCTCTACAATGAGCAGTTCTTC	CASTPSGILYNEQFF
-	TRBJ2-7	-	TRBV7-2	TGTGCCAGCAGCTCCCGGGCAGCGGCCACCTACGAGCAGTACTTC	CASSSRAAATYEQYF
few	TRBJ1-1	TRBD1	TRBV30	TGTGCCTGGAGTGTGGGACAGGCGAACACTGAAGCTTTCTTT	CAWSVGQANTEAFF
once	TRBJ2-1	-	TRBV25-1	TGTGCCAGCAGTGAACCAAGCGGGAAGGGACAATACCATGAGCAGTTCTTC	CASSEPSGKGQYHEQFF
-	TRBJ1-5	TRBD1	TRBV28	TGTGCCAGCCTGTTATCCGACAGGGAGGGTCAGCCCCAGCATTTT	CASLLSDREGQPQHF
-	TRBJ2-2	-	TRBV7-2	TGTGCCAGCAGCCCGCGACTAGAGGGCGGGGAGCTGTTTTTT	CASSPRLEGGELFF
-	TRBJ2-3	-	TRBV7-3	TGTGCCAGCAGCTTAAGGGATACGCAGTATTTT	CASSLRDTQYF
-	TRBJ1-4	-	TRBV5-1	TGCGCCAGCAGCTTGTCGGGCGGACAAGCAACTAATGAAAAACTGTTTTTT	CASSLSGGQATNEKLFF
-	TRBJ1-4	TRBD1	TRBV19	TGTGCCAGTAGTGGGACAGGGGGCGTTGGAAAACTGTTTTTT	CASSGTGGVGKLFF
-	TRBJ2-3	-	TRBV5-1	TGCGCCAGCAGCTTGGCCGCGCACAGCACAGATACGCAGTATTTT	CASSLAAHSTDTQYF
-	TRBJ2-1	TRBD2	TRBV5-6	TGTGCCAGCAGCGGGGAGGGGTTAACGGAGGCCTACAATGAGCAGTTCTTC	CASSGEGLTEAYNEQFF
-	TRBJ2-7	-	TRBV7-2	TGTGCCAGCAGCTTACCGGGGGTTTCGTCCTACGAGCAGTACTTC	CASSLPGVSSYEQYF
-	TRBJ2-2	-	TRBV5-5	TGTGCCACCAAGGGCGGGACGGGGAACACCGGGGAGCTGTTTTTT	CATKGGTGNTGELFF
-	TRBJ2-1	TRBD2	TRBV9	TGTGCCAGCAGCGTAGGCGGGGGGTCTGCGGCTGAGCAGTTCTTC	CASSVGGGSAAEQFF
-	TRBJ1-1	-	TRBV7-2	TGTGCCAGCAGCGGCAGGGCTCTGAACACTGAAGCTTTCTTT	CASSGRALNTEAFF
-	TRBJ2-3	TRBD2	TRBV11-2	TGTGCCAGCAGCTTTCGTGGGGCGGGAGGTCCCACAGATACGCAGTATTTT	CASSFRGAGGPTDTQYF